This is a list of T cell receptor beta chains from one sample in a study of T-cell memory formation after mild COVID-19. MiXCR, applied by TCRdb to the 5' RACE reads, yields one record per CDR3 protein. This table has around 130,000 distinct CDR3 sequences, about 6.5% appearing once. Specimen: PBMCs or a T cell subset sorted from them (not recorded which). All receptors derive from an adult woman who had mild COVID-19 (a few samples of this study predate the infection). Cell type and time point are not known. Each CDR3 is given without its conserved first and last residue.

j_gene: TRBJ2-7
v_gene: TRBV6-5
CDR3aa: ASSYNIYEQY

j_gene: TRBJ2-1
v_gene: TRBV7-2
CDR3aa: ASSYTGTPYNEQF

j_gene: TRBJ2-5
v_gene: TRBV6-2/TRBV6-3
CDR3aa: ASSRGTLYQETQY

j_gene: TRBJ2-1
v_gene: TRBV7-9
CDR3aa: ASSLPRFSNEQF

j_gene: TRBJ1-5
v_gene: TRBV24-1
CDR3aa: ATSDAPSNQPQH

j_gene: TRBJ2-5
v_gene: TRBV4-3
CDR3aa: ASSQYEGPQETQY

j_gene: TRBJ1-1
v_gene: TRBV7-3
CDR3aa: ASSPGQLNTEAF

j_gene: TRBJ2-3
v_gene: TRBV12-3/TRBV12-4
CDR3aa: ASRQLAGGSDTQY

j_gene: TRBJ2-7
v_gene: TRBV20-1
CDR3aa: SARQAGARYEQY

j_gene: TRBJ2-3
v_gene: TRBV7-6
CDR3aa: ASTGTEITDTQY

j_gene: TRBJ1-2
v_gene: TRBV25-1
CDR3aa: ASSEEDGHYGYT

j_gene: TRBJ1-3
v_gene: TRBV3-1
CDR3aa: ASRLVSGNTIY

j_gene: TRBJ2-3
v_gene: TRBV7-2
CDR3aa: ASSARSTTDTQY

j_gene: TRBJ2-5
v_gene: TRBV24-1
CDR3aa: ATSDFKQAGVQETQY

j_gene: TRBJ2-3
v_gene: TRBV2
CDR3aa: ASSDQGGTQY

j_gene: TRBJ1-2
v_gene: TRBV5-1
CDR3aa: ASSRTGDPNYGYT

j_gene: TRBJ1-4
v_gene: TRBV6-1
CDR3aa: ASSAGTANEKLF

j_gene: TRBJ2-2
v_gene: TRBV20-1
CDR3aa: SAPIPGFHGELF

j_gene: TRBJ2-1
v_gene: TRBV10-3
CDR3aa: AISESGGLNEQF

j_gene: TRBJ2-1
v_gene: TRBV5-1
CDR3aa: ASSFETSGGYNEQF

j_gene: TRBJ1-2
v_gene: TRBV20-1
CDR3aa: SAPTSHRGDGYT

j_gene: TRBJ2-7
v_gene: TRBV12-3/TRBV12-4
CDR3aa: ASSLSRDPQY

j_gene: TRBJ2-2
v_gene: TRBV7-2
CDR3aa: ASSPGQRITGELF

j_gene: TRBJ2-2
v_gene: TRBV6-2/TRBV6-3
CDR3aa: ASSKRTANLFTGELF

j_gene: TRBJ2-3
v_gene: TRBV5-1
CDR3aa: ASSLDSPTDTQY

j_gene: TRBJ2-3
v_gene: TRBV5-6
CDR3aa: ASSWQGAFSTDTQY

j_gene: TRBJ2-3
v_gene: TRBV27
CDR3aa: ASRKSRDRGLDTQY

j_gene: TRBJ1-5
v_gene: TRBV6-1
CDR3aa: ASSLQGGQPQH

j_gene: TRBJ1-2
v_gene: TRBV7-9
CDR3aa: ASSRVAGGDYGYT

j_gene: TRBJ2-3
v_gene: TRBV11-1
CDR3aa: ASSRYTDTQY

j_gene: TRBJ2-2
v_gene: TRBV21-1
CDR3aa: ASSKVLGCAGELF

j_gene: TRBJ2-6
v_gene: TRBV6-6
CDR3aa: ASSGLAGLGGANVLT

j_gene: TRBJ2-3
v_gene: TRBV6-1
CDR3aa: ASSPLAATDTQY

j_gene: TRBJ2-2
v_gene: TRBV12-3/TRBV12-4
CDR3aa: ASSHGGGRNGELF

j_gene: TRBJ2-7
v_gene: TRBV29-1
CDR3aa: SVEGTGFDEQY

j_gene: TRBJ1-5
v_gene: TRBV29-1
CDR3aa: SVEDRGQPQH

j_gene: TRBJ2-2
v_gene: TRBV12-3/TRBV12-4
CDR3aa: ASSPDGVITGELF

j_gene: TRBJ2-1
v_gene: TRBV6-2/TRBV6-3
CDR3aa: ASTLSGSYNEQF

j_gene: TRBJ2-1
v_gene: TRBV29-1
CDR3aa: SVAGTGAYNEQF

j_gene: TRBJ2-3
v_gene: TRBV11-1
CDR3aa: ASSLNRQGTQY

j_gene: TRBJ2-7
v_gene: TRBV7-2
CDR3aa: ASSLPSYEQY

j_gene: TRBJ2-7
v_gene: TRBV12-3/TRBV12-4
CDR3aa: ASSLGGGSYEQY

j_gene: TRBJ2-5
v_gene: TRBV21-1
CDR3aa: ASSKPRPPLTSGGQETQY

j_gene: TRBJ2-1
v_gene: TRBV15
CDR3aa: ATSESRTGLVNEQF

j_gene: TRBJ2-7
v_gene: TRBV5-1
CDR3aa: ASSLVSDYRYEQY

j_gene: TRBJ1-2
v_gene: TRBV6-6
CDR3aa: ASSYGGGYGYT

j_gene: TRBJ2-1
v_gene: TRBV6-4
CDR3aa: ASSEGDQAWNEQF

j_gene: TRBJ2-1
v_gene: TRBV6-5
CDR3aa: ASSYTGTASVRGEQF

j_gene: TRBJ1-5
v_gene: TRBV20-1
CDR3aa: SATHRRNQPQH

j_gene: TRBJ2-1
v_gene: TRBV27
CDR3aa: ASSGPERLANEQF

j_gene: TRBJ1-1
v_gene: TRBV4-3
CDR3aa: ASSHYRSEGAF

j_gene: TRBJ2-5
v_gene: TRBV7-6
CDR3aa: ASSRGLGTGETQY

j_gene: TRBJ2-1
v_gene: TRBV7-2
CDR3aa: ASSLDNGSQF

j_gene: TRBJ2-6
v_gene: TRBV7-8
CDR3aa: ASSPGSSGANVLT

j_gene: TRBJ2-5
v_gene: TRBV18
CDR3aa: ASSPLGSETQY

j_gene: TRBJ2-3
v_gene: TRBV12-3/TRBV12-4
CDR3aa: ASSFVGTDTQY

j_gene: TRBJ2-1
v_gene: TRBV5-1
CDR3aa: ASSWSGGAFEQF